The clone carrying this TCR beta chain was seen many times. Its target is not known. Amplification yielded TCR beta CDR3 regions, with RNA transcripts as the source. TCR CDR3 underwent first-round RT-PCR with the HTBI primer set. TCRdb re-derived calls from the multiplex PCR reads in MiXCR, one entry per CDR3 protein. The data show about 560,000 distinct CDR3 sequences, with 15% to 17% seen just once and 6.5% to 8% held by the top ten. Patients between 18 and 65 years old had hyperthyroidism, newly diagnosed and lasting under 2 months. This specimen comes from a study of T cells in Graves' hyperthyroidism and ophthalmopathy. The length of the CDR3 is 15 residues. Germline V gene lookup returns CDR1 SGHRS and CDR2 YFSETQ. V shed 3 bases, J shed 2 bases, and the junction held 4 bases outside the gene matches. Study-level results: Most thyroid clonotypes with frequency above 0.001 were detected in blood.

This receptor was identified in a woman in her twenties or thirties with Graves' hyperthyroidism. The source material was blood. The chain carries TRBV5-1 and TRBJ1-2; 10 bases match TRBD1. CDR3 residues: CASSSTGQGNYGYTF. CDR3 nucleotides: TGCGCCAGCAGCTCGACGGGACAGGGGAACTATGGCTACACCTTC.